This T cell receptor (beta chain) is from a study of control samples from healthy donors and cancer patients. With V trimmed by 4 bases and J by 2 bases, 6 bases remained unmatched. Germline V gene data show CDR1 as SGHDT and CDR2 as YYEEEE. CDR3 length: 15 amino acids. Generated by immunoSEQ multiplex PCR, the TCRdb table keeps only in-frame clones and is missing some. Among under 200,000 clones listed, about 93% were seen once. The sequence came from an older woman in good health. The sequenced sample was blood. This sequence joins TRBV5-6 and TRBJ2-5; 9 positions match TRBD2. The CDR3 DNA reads TGTGCCAGCAGCCCAGCGGGGGGTCTTCAAGAGACCCAGTACTTC. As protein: CASSPAGGLQETQYF.